This T cell receptor beta chain was found in a study of shared clonotypes between healthy human individuals. Study results and caveats: Of the naive CD4 clonotypes, roughly 5.5% were shared across several donors.

Assay execution took place at the deep level. As processed by the authors: There were no quality scores in the junction-only immunoSEQ sequences, so filtering differed. TCRdb's copy holds only in-frame clones and misses some; the assay was immunoSEQ multiplex PCR. The V and J calls and clone size were taken over from that table, and D and trimming were inferred from the DNA. The profile shows about a million clones, about 80% of them singletons. The junction had 7 bases not matched to a gene; V was cut back by 4 bases and J by 2 bases. The CDR3 sequence is 16 residues long. The germline gives CDR1 MGHRA, CDR2 YSYEKL. This clone was seen only once. As yet, its antigen is unknown.

The rearrangement uses TRBV4-1 and TRBJ2-5; 10 bases agree with TRBD1. The origin of this receptor is a man aged 18 to 35 in good health. Some clones in this sample may be carry-over from other donors' samples. Specimen: memory CD4+ T cells from PBMCs. The subset here: CD45RA-negative fraction. In DNA form, the CDR3 reads TGCGCCAGCAGCCTCCCGACAGGGGGCTTGCAAGAGACCCAGTACTTC. Its protein is CASSLPTGGLQETQYF.